The next 3 T cell receptor beta chains were all read from a single sample in a study of control samples from healthy donors and cancer patients (TCRdb year 2020). Library preparation was by the immunoSEQ multiplex PCR assay. Here the immuneACCESS table is served through TCRdb, limited to in-frame sequences with V and J called. Missing clones are a known gap in these copies; in checked studies unresolved V genes cover under half, and the rest lacks a known reason. The sample table contains 150,000 to 160,000 clones; only one count was recorded for about 94% of them. The ten largest clonotypes hold around 5.4% of the sample. Sequencing was carried out using blood. The receptors were gathered from a man between 40 and 49 years old in good health.

The V gene is TRBV5-5, the J gene TRBJ2-1; D gene ambiguous. V was shortened by 4 bases and J by 7 bases, with 21 bases between the two germline ends. There are 16 residues in the CDR3. Germline V gene lookup returns CDR1 SGHKS and CDR2 YYEKEE (reference sequence). The CDR3 DNA reads as TGTGCCAGCAGCCGCGGTGAACGGGCCCGTGATAATGAGCAGTTCTTC. Encoded protein: CASSRGERARDNEQFF.

A remark on this clone: One end of the junction varies from germline; a read error may be responsible. The chain joins TRBV5-1 to TRBJ2-5; 9 bases match TRBD2. In germline, CDR1 is SGHRS, CDR2 YFSETQ. The CDR3 contains 15 residues. As DNA, the CDR3 is TGCGCCCGCAGTAGGGGGGCGGGGGGGCAAGAGACCCAGTACTTC. Amino acid sequence: CARSRGAGGQETQYF.

The sample holds a few counts of this clone. The rearrangement links TRBV5-4 to TRBJ2-6; D unclear. V lost 6 bases and J 0 bases, leaving 13 bases between the germline ends. Per the germline V gene, CDR1 is SGHNT and CDR2 is YYREEE (reference sequence). CDR3 length: 16 residues. The CDR3 DNA follows: TGTGCCAGCACCTTAGGACGCCCCTCTGGGGCCAACGTCCTGACTTTC. Translating gives CASTLGRPSGANVLTF.